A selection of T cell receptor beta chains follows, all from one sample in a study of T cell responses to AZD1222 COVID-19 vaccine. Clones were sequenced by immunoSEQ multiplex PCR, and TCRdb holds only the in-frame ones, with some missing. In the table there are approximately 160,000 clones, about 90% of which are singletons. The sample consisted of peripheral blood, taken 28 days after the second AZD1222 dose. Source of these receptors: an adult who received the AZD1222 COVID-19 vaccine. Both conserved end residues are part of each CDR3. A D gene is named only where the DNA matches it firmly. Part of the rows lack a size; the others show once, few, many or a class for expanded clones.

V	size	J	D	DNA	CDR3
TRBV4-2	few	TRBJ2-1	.	TGTGCCAGCAGCCATGACGGACTTGAGCAGTTCTTC	CASSHDGLEQFF
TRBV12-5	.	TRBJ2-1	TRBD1	TGTGCTAGTGGACAGGGGGCAGGGAATGAGCAGTTCTTC	CASGQGAGNEQFF
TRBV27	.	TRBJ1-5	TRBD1	TGTGCCAGCAGTGATGGGACAGGGGTCGGCAATCAGCCCCAGCATTTT	CASSDGTGVGNQPQHF
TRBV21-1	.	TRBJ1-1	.	TGTGCCAGCAGACAGGGTGTAGTCGCCAGAGCTTTCTTT	CASRQGVVARAFF
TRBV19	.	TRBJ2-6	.	TGTGCCACTGCCCCGGTCCACTCTGGGGCCAACGTCCTGACTTTC	CATAPVHSGANVLTF
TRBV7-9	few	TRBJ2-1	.	TGTGCCAGCAGCTCCAGGAGGGGGACTATATACAATGAGCAGTTCTTC	CASSSRRGTIYNEQFF
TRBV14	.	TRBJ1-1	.	TGTGCCAGCAGCCAAGGGGTATTTGGCGCGGGAGCTTTCTTT	CASSQGVFGAGAFF
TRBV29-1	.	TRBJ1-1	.	TGCAGCGTGGGGGTTTCCCCGGGGGGGAACACTGAAGCTTTCTTT	CSVGVSPGGNTEAFF
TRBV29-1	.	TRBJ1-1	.	TGCAGCGTTATTGGGTTACAGGGAACTGAAGCTTTCTTT	CSVIGLQGTEAFF
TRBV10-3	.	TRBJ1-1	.	TGTGCCATCAGTGAGTCCCCTGCGCCGGGGGGTGGAGCTTTCTTT	CAISESPAPGGGAFF
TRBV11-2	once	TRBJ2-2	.	TGTGCCAGCAGCCTTCCCTGGACATTCCCCGGGGAGCTGTTTTTT	CASSLPWTFPGELFF
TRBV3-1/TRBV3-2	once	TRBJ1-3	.	TGTGCCAGCAGCCAGGGTACGGGATACGACTCTGGAAACACCATATATTTT	CASSQGTGYDSGNTIYF
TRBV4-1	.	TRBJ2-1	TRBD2	TGCGCCAGCAGCTCACATAGCGGGAGCTCCTACAATGAGCAGTTCTTC	CASSSHSGSSYNEQFF
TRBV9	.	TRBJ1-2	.	TGTGCCAGCAGCGTAAGGGCAGCTAACTATGGCTACACCTTC	CASSVRAANYGYTF
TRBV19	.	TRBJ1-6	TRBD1	TGTGCCAGTAGTTCTGACAGGGAGAATTCACCCCTCCACTTT	CASSSDRENSPLHF
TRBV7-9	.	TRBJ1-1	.	TGTGCCAGCAGCCGACGAGAAGCTTTCTTT	CASSRREAFF
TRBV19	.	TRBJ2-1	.	TGTGCCAGTAGTACCCTATCAAGAGGCAATGAGCAGTTCTTC	CASSTLSRGNEQFF
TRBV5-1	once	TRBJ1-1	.	TGCGCCAGCAGCTTGGGAGCAGGCGCTGAAGCTTTCTTT	CASSLGAGAEAFF
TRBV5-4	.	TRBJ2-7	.	TGTGCCAGCAGCTTGAGCGCAGGGCACTCCTACGAGCAGTACTTC	CASSLSAGHSYEQYF
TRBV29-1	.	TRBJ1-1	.	TGCAGCGTTGTCTCAATCCTGAACACTGAAGCTTTCTTT	CSVVSILNTEAFF
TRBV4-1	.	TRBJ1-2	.	TGCGCCAGCAGCCAAGACCCATTCTATGGCTACACCTTC	CASSQDPFYGYTF
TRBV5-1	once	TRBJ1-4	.	TGCGCCAGCAGCGCGGGGCAGGGGAACGAAAAACTGTTTTTT	CASSAGQGNEKLFF
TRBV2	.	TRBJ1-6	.	TGTGCCAGCGGAAGGGACGGACATTCACCCCTCCACTTT	CASGRDGHSPLHF
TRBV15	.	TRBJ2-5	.	TGTGCCACCAGCAGAGTGGCGGGGATTTTGGAGACCCAGTACTTC	CATSRVAGILETQYF
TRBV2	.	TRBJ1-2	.	TGTGCCAGCAGTGAAGGATGGGCTAACTATGGCTACACCTTC	CASSEGWANYGYTF
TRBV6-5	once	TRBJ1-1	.	TGTGCCAGCAGTTTCTTGGGGGGGTTTGAAGCTTTCTTT	CASSFLGGFEAFF